A single sample gave rise to the 29 T cell receptor beta chains below, sequenced in a study of blood T cell repertoires in COVID-19. Assay: immunoSEQ multiplex PCR; the TCRdb copy retains only in-frame clones and omits some. Of 130,000 to 150,000 clones in the sample, roughly 90% were seen once. Sequencing used PBMCs or T cells enriched from blood (not recorded which). These receptors all stem from a woman younger than 45 with acute COVID-19.

The chain combines TRBV28 with TRBJ1-2; the match to TRBD1 covers 7 bases. The V and J ends lost 3 bases and 8 bases, in that order; junction bases with no gene match: 6. The germline V gene encodes CDR1 MDHEN and CDR2 SYDVKM. The CDR3 length is 13 residues. The CDR3 is CASSFRDRKGYTF. The CDR3 nucleotides are TGTGCCAGCAGTTTCCGGGACAGAAAAGGCTACACCTTC.

In this sample, this clone turned up a few times. This sample also contains other DNA sequences that code for the same CDR3. The gene calls are TRBV7-9 and TRBJ1-1; weak D call: TRBD1 (6 bases). Germline V gives CDR1 SEHNR, CDR2 FQNEAQ (reference sequence). CDR3 length: 13 amino acids. Trimming took off 5 bases at V and 1 base at J, with 8 bases between the two ends. This CDR3 reads CASSEQGNTEAFF. The DNA of the CDR3 is TGTGCCAGCAGCGAACAGGGGAACACTGAAGCTTTCTTT.

The chain combines TRBV6-5 with TRBJ2-7, with D possibly matching TRBD1 (5 bases). Germline CDR1 MNHEY, CDR2 SVGAGI. V lost 6 bases, J lost 3 bases, and 15 bases lay in between. CDR3 length: 14 residues. The CDR3 region is CASRFGQGIYEQYF. The CDR3 DNA reads TGTGCCAGCAGGTTTGGGCAGGGCATCTACGAGCAGTACTTC.

The chain joins TRBV5-8 to TRBJ2-7; 8 bases fit TRBD2. The CDR3 has 17 residues. Germline V gene sequence: CDR1 SGHTS, CDR2 YDEGEE. J lost 1 base, V lost 3 bases, and 12 bases had no gene match. In DNA form, the CDR3 reads TGTGCCAGCAGCTGGCTCGGGGTGCGGGAGGATTCCTACGAGCAGTACTTC. This codes for CASSWLGVREDSYEQYF.

The chain carries TRBV30 and TRBJ2-3; 7 nucleotides line up with TRBD2. Germline values: CDR1 GTSNPN, CDR2 SVGIG (reference sequence). V lost 4 bases and J lost 6; bases outside the gene matches: 7. This CDR3 has 13 amino acids. CDR3 bases: TGTGCCTGGACTAGCGGAGCCGGGGATACGCAGTATTTT. Its translation: CAWTSGAGDTQYF.

V and J are TRBV2 and TRBJ2-1, with 10 bases that match TRBD1. The ends lost 6 bases at V and 10 bases at J; junction bases unmatched: 12. This CDR3 region has 15 residues. Germline lookup yields CDR1 SNHLY and CDR2 FYNNEI. Here the CDR3 reads CASRLAGTGAYEQFF. In DNA form, the CDR3 reads TGTGCCAGCAGGCTCGCCGGGACAGGGGCTTACGAGCAGTTCTTC.

This sequence joins TRBV30 and TRBJ2-7; D is unclear. The CDR3 sequence is 15 residues long. The V gene lost 4 bases and the J gene lost 1 base, with 17 bases spanning the gap. The germline V gene has CDR1 GTSNPN and CDR2 SVGIG (reference sequence). For the CDR3, the DNA is TGTGCCTGGACCCCCCCCGGAGTAGAGTCCTACGAGCAGTACTTC. Translating gives CAWTPPGVESYEQYF.

The chain couples TRBV27 to TRBJ1-2; D not certain. Deletions cut 5 bases from V and 1 base from J, with 5 bases between. This CDR3 spans 12 amino acids. The germline gives CDR1 MNHEY, CDR2 SMNVEV (reference sequence). CDR3 bases: TGTGCCAGCAGTCGGGATAACTATGGCTACACCTTC. This encodes CASSRDNYGYTF.

As concerns this clone: Other DNA sequences in the sample encode the same CDR3. This rearrangement joins TRBV30 to TRBJ2-7; 13 bases fit TRBD2. The CDR3 spans 13 residues. After removal of 5 bases from V and 5 bases from J, the junction contained 3 bases not matched to a gene. Germline V lookup: CDR1 GTSNPN, CDR2 SVGIG (reference sequence). The CDR3 sequence: CAWGLAGAHEQYF. The CDR3 DNA follows: TGTGCCTGGGGACTAGCGGGAGCCCACGAGCAGTACTTC.

J is TRBJ1-1 and V is TRBV6-5; 9 bases fit TRBD1. The CDR3 runs 14 residues. V trimming: 7 bases; J trimming: 6 bases; junction bases outside the gene matches: 9. Germline CDR1 is MNHEY and CDR2 is SVGAGI. CDR3 coding DNA: TGTGCCAGCACCGGAACAGGGGGCGCCTCTGAAGCTTTCTTT. Translation gives CASTGTGGASEAFF.

This chain links TRBV30 with TRBJ2-3, with TRBD2 matching over 9 bases. Germline assignment: CDR1 GTSNPN and CDR2 SVGIG (reference sequence). Germline trimming cut 5 bases from V and 3 bases from J; bases unmatched to any gene: 6. The CDR3 covers 14 residues. The CDR3 reads CAWVSGSLTDTQYF. CDR3 coding DNA: TGTGCCTGGGTTAGCGGGAGCCTGACAGATACGCAGTATTTT.

The genes are TRBV2 and TRBJ2-5; D is possibly TRBD1 (6 bases). Trimming left V 6 bases short and J 2 bases short, with 16 bases between. The CDR3 runs to 15 residues. Germline V gene data show CDR1 as SNHLY and CDR2 as FYNNEI. The DNA of the CDR3 is TGTGCCAGCAGAGGACAGCCGACACCGCAAGAGACCCAGTACTTC. Encoded protein: CASRGQPTPQETQYF.

The chain links TRBV2 to TRBJ1-5; D unresolved. This CDR3 is 13 amino acids long. The germline V gene encodes CDR1 SNHLY and CDR2 FYNNEI. V was clipped by 1 base and J by 11 bases, with 12 bases between them. The chain's CDR3 is CASSEGSVSTQHF. DNA of the CDR3: TGTGCCAGCAGTGAAGGGTCGGTTTCGACCCAGCATTTT. Filled out from reference TRBV2 and TRBJ1-5, the complete variable domain reads EPEVTQTPSHQVTQMGQEVILRCVPISNHLYFYWYRQILGQKVEFLVSFYNNEISEKSEIFDDQFSVERPDGSNFTLKIRSTKLEDSAMYFCASSEGSVSTQHFGDGTRLSIL.

The gene calls are TRBV10-3 and TRBJ1-3, with no clear D. This CDR3 has 15 amino acids. V shed 6 bases and J shed 0 bases, with 12 bases lying between them. Per germline, CDR1 ENHRY and CDR2 SYGVKD. Here the CDR3 reads CAISGQVSSGNTIYF. For the CDR3, the DNA is TGTGCCATCAGCGGCCAGGTGAGCTCTGGAAACACCATATATTTT.

This sequence joins TRBV5-1 and TRBJ1-1, with D tentatively TRBD1 (6 bases). The CDR3 consists of 15 residues. CDR1 SGHRS and CDR2 YFSETQ come from the germline V gene. The germline V and J ends were trimmed by 5 bases and 1 base, with 15 bases remaining between them. The CDR3 nucleotides are TGCGCCAGCAGGGGGTTTACAGGGACGAACACTGAAGCTTTCTTT. It encodes CASRGFTGTNTEAFF. Combining the CDR3 with reference TRBV5-1 and TRBJ1-1 gives the whole variable domain KAGVTQTPRYLIKTRGQQVTLSCSPISGHRSVSWYQQTPGQGLQFLFEYFSETQRNKGNFPGRFSGRQFSNSRSEMNVSTLELGDSALYLCASRGFTGTNTEAFFGQGTRLTVV.

This clone was recorded only once. The genes are TRBV5-1 and TRBJ2-1, with 12 bases matching TRBD2. The CDR3 extends over 16 amino acids. The V and J ends lost 3 bases and 7 bases, in that order; junction bases with no gene match: 8. CDR1 and CDR2 from the germline V gene are SGHRS and YFSETQ. CDR3 in amino acids: CASSYLAGGPSNEQFF. The CDR3 nucleotides are TGCGCCAGCAGCTATCTAGCGGGAGGGCCTTCGAATGAGCAGTTCTTC.

This clone was recorded only once. This sequence joins TRBV19 and TRBJ1-3; 8 bases line up with TRBD1. The CDR3 length is 14 residues. The V gene end was trimmed by 9 bases and the J gene end by 0 bases; junction bases not matched to a gene: 4. Germline values: CDR1 LNHDA, CDR2 SQIVND (reference sequence). The CDR3 DNA follows: TGTGCCAGCCGGGACAGGCTCTCTGGAAACACCATATATTTT. Amino acid sequence: CASRDRLSGNTIYF.

The CDR3 nucleotides are TGTGCCAGCAGACTAGCGGGCGTACAAGAGACCCAGTACTTC. Translated: CASRLAGVQETQYF. The chain has TRBV5-4 and TRBJ2-5; 9 bases fit TRBD2. The CDR3 spans 14 residues. In germline, CDR1 is SGHNT, CDR2 YYREEE (reference sequence). V dropped 5 bases and J dropped 2; count of bases not matched to a gene: 4.

The rearrangement uses TRBV11-2 and TRBJ2-7; 9 bases line up with TRBD2. The V segment lost 2 bases and the J segment 3 bases; nucleotides outside the gene matches: 8. The CDR3 has 16 residues. Germline CDR1 reads SGHAT; CDR2 reads FQNNGV. CDR3 nucleotides: TGTGCCAGCAGCTTACTCGGGACTAGCACAAACTACGAGCAGTACTTC. This sequence encodes CASSLLGTSTNYEQYF. The variable domain in full, with the rest retrieved from reference TRBV11-2 and TRBJ2-7, is EAGVAQSPRYKIIEKRQSVAFWCNPISGHATLYWYQQILGQGPKLLIQFQNNGVVDDSQLPKDRFSAERLKGVDSTLKIQPAKLEDSAVYLCASSLLGTSTNYEQYFGPGTRLTVT.

This clone was counted only a few times. The chain combines TRBV25-1 with TRBJ2-7, with a weak D call TRBD1 (6 bases). The CDR3 has 15 amino acids. CDR1 MGHDK and CDR2 SYGVNS come from the germline V gene. Deletions cut 2 bases from V and 3 bases from J, with 14 bases between. CDR3 nucleotides: TGTGCCAGCAGTGAAGAACAACAGGGCTTCTACGAGCAGTACTTC. Encoded protein: CASSEEQQGFYEQYF.

The V gene is TRBV7-2, the J gene TRBJ2-1, with D tentatively TRBD1 (7 bases). The CDR3 is 21 residues long. Germline V gene data show CDR1 as SGHTA and CDR2 as FQGNSA. V was cut by 0 bases and J by 1 base, with 25 bases left in between. This CDR3 reads CASSLARQGWAGRKSYNEQFF. In DNA, the CDR3 is TGTGCCAGCAGCTTAGCCAGACAGGGTTGGGCGGGACGAAAATCCTACAATGAGCAGTTCTTC.

The chain joins TRBV19 to TRBJ2-2; possibly TRBD2 for D (5 bases). The germline gives CDR1 LNHDA, CDR2 SQIVND (reference sequence). CDR3 length: 14 amino acids. The V and J ends lost 10 bases and 6 bases respectively, with 18 bases between them. CDR3 in DNA: TGTGCCACAAATCTAGCTGGGAGCCCCGGGGAGCTGTTTTTT. This gives the protein CATNLAGSPGELFF.

The rearrangement joins TRBV27 to TRBJ2-7; 7 positions agree with TRBD1. This CDR3 has 15 amino acids. Trimming cost V 2 bases and J 2 bases; bases outside gene matches: 6. CDR1 and CDR2 from the germline V gene are MNHEY and SMNVEV (reference sequence). CDR3 DNA: TGTGCCAGCAGTTTAATGGGACAGAGTCCCTACGAGCAGTACTTC. Translated, it gives CASSLMGQSPYEQYF.

This chain joins TRBV19 and TRBJ2-5; TRBD1 agrees at 7 bases. Germline trimming cut 6 bases from V and 2 bases from J; bases unmatched to any gene: 9. CDR3 size: 15 residues. In germline, CDR1 is LNHDA, CDR2 SQIVND (reference sequence). For the CDR3, the DNA is TGTGCCAGTAGAGACAGGGTGAAGTTTCAAGAGACCCAGTACTTC. It yields the protein CASRDRVKFQETQYF.

This chain joins TRBV6-6 and TRBJ1-4; D not certain. V gave up 6 bases and J gave up 6 bases, with 20 bases separating them. The CDR3 is 16 residues long. CDR1 is MNHNY and CDR2 is SVGAGI in the germline V gene (reference sequence). CDR3 coding DNA: TGTGCCAGCAGGGCGAGCCTCGTTTCCGCGGATGAAAAACTGTTTTTT. It yields the protein CASRASLVSADEKLFF.

V usage is TRBV11-2 and J usage is TRBJ2-7; 10 bases align to TRBD2. Trimming at V came to 1 base and at J to 5 bases, leaving 8 bases not matched to a gene. CDR3 size: 16 residues. CDR1 is SGHAT and CDR2 is FQNNGV in the germline V gene. The CDR3: CASSLGPGTSVNEQYF. For the CDR3, the DNA is TGTGCCAGCAGCTTAGGCCCCGGGACTAGCGTAAACGAGCAGTACTTC.

This chain uses TRBV5-5 with TRBJ2-1; 8 positions match TRBD1. Germline V lookup: CDR1 SGHKS, CDR2 YYEKEE (reference sequence). After removal of 7 bases from V and 4 bases from J, the junction contained 10 bases not matched to a gene. The CDR3 loop spans 15 amino acids. CDR3 DNA: TGTGCCAGCGGACAGGGTCCTAGCGTTTACAATGAGCAGTTCTTC. Its protein is CASGQGPSVYNEQFF.

The chain recombines TRBV9 with TRBJ2-7; D not resolved. The CDR3 runs 14 residues. Germline values: CDR1 SGDLS, CDR2 YYNGEE. Trimming shortened V by 0 bases and J by 2 bases, and 9 bases separated the two germline ends. CDR3 sequence reads: CASSVAAATYEQYF. Written as DNA, the CDR3 is TGTGCCAGCAGCGTAGCCGCGGCAACCTACGAGCAGTACTTC.

This chain uses TRBV6-1 with TRBJ2-5; TRBD1 agrees at 7 bases. J lost 2 bases, V lost 2 bases, and 5 bases had no gene match. This CDR3 comprises 15 residues. The V gene's germline CDR1 is MNHNS and CDR2 SASEGT. CDR3 nucleotides: TGTGCCAGCAGTGAAACCGGGACAGCACAAGAGACCCAGTACTTC. Translation gives CASSETGTAQETQYF.